The T cell receptor (beta chain) under discussion was sequenced for a study of molecular identifiers for immune sequencing clone quantification. Overall study context: In replicates, RNA taken from roughly 21,000 or 96,000 naive CD8 cells was divided five ways, and four portions underwent sequencing.

Remarks on this clonotype: The CDR3 does not close with the conserved phenylalanine or tryptophan, likely indicating a read error.

The CDR3 loop spans 15 amino acids. The germline V and J ends were trimmed by 0 bases and 0 bases, with 6 bases remaining between them. Germline assignment: CDR1 SNHLY and CDR2 FYNNEI. Previously described methods and listed TCR primers produced bulk TCR libraries. TCRdb re-called the PCR reads with MiXCR, one entry per CDR3 protein. This table has some 320,000 distinct CDR3 sequences, under 25% appearing once. The sample taken for sequencing was naive CD8+ T cells from blood, with Jurkat cell RNA spiked in. The subset: FACS-sorted CD8+CD4-CCR7+CD45RA+ naive T cells. J is TRBJ1-3 and V is TRBV2; D perhaps matches TRBD1 (5 bases). This sequence was found in a human donor in good health. Some libraries in this study had Jurkat cell RNA spiked in. CDR3 bases: TGTGCCAGCAGTGAAGCGCAGGGCTCTGGAAACACCATATATCTT. Translating it yields CASSEAQGSGNTIYL.